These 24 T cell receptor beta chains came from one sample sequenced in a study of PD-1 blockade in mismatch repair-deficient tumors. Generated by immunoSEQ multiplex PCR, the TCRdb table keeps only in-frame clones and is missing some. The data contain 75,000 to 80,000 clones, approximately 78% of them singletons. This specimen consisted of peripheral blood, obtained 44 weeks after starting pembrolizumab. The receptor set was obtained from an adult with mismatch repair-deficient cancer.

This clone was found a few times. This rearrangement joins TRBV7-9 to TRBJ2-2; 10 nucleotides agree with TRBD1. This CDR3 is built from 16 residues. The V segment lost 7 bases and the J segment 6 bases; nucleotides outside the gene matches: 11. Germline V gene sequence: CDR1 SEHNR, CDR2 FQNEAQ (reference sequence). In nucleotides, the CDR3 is TGTGCCAGCATCCTCAAGGGACAGGGGCCCCCCGGGGAGCTGTTTTTT. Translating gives CASILKGQGPPGELFF.

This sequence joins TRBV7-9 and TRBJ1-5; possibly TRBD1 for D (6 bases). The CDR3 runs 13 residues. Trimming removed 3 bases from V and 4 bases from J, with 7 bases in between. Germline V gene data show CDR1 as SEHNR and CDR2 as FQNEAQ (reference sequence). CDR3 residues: CASSLGANQPQHF. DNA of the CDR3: TGTGCCAGCAGCTTGGGGGCGAATCAGCCCCAGCATTTT. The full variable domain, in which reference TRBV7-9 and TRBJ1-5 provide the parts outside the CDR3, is DTGVSQNPRHKITKRGQNVTFRCDPISEHNRLYWYRQTLGQGPEFLTYFQNEAQLEKSRLLSDRFSAERPKGSFSTLEIQRTEQGDSAMYLCASSLGANQPQHFGDGTRLSIL.

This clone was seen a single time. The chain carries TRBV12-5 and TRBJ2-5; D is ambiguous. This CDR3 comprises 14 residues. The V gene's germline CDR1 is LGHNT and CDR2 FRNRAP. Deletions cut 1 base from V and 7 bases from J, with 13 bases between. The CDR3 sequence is CASGLEDPFGTQYF. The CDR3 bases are TGTGCTAGTGGTTTGGAAGACCCCTTTGGGACCCAGTACTTC.

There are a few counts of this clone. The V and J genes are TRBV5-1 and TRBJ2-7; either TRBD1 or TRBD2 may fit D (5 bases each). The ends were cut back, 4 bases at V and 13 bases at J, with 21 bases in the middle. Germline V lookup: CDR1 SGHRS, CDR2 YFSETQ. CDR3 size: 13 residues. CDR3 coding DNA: TGCGCCAGCAGCCCGATCCCCGAGGGGACGGATTACTTC. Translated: CASSPIPEGTDYF.

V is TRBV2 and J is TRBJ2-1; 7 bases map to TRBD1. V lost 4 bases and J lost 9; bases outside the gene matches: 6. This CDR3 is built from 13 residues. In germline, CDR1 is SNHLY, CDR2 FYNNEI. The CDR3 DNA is TGTGCCAGCAGTGGCACAGGGGTCGGTGAGCAGTTCTTC. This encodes CASSGTGVGEQFF.

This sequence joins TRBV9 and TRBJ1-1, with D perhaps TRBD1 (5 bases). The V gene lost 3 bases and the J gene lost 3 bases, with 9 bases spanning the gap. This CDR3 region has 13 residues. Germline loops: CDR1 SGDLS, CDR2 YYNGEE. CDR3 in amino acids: CASSEGRYTEAFF. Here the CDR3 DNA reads TGTGCCAGCAGCGAGGGGCGCTACACTGAAGCTTTCTTT.

The CDR3 protein is CASSSRNGTNEQFF. The CDR3 DNA reads TGTGCCAGCTCATCACGGAACGGAACCAATGAGCAGTTCTTC. The chain links TRBV25-1 to TRBJ2-1; no clear D. CDR1 and CDR2 from the germline V gene are MGHDK and SYGVNS. This CDR3 has 14 amino acids. The ends were cut back, 8 bases at V and 6 bases at J, with 17 bases in the middle.

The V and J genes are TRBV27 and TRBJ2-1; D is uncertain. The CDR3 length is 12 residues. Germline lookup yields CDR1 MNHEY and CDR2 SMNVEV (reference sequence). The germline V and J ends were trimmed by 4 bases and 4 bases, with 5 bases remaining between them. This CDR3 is CASSSLYNEQFF. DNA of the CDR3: TGTGCCAGCAGTTCCCTATACAATGAGCAGTTCTTC.

The CDR3 nucleotides read TGTGCCAGCACCCTGCAACCCGGGACAGGGGGTAACGAGCAGTACTTC. Translating it yields CASTLQPGTGGNEQYF. The chain combines TRBV28 with TRBJ2-7; 11 bases fit TRBD1. This CDR3 is 16 amino acids long. V dropped 7 bases and J dropped 5; count of bases not matched to a gene: 13. Germline V gene lookup returns CDR1 MDHEN and CDR2 SYDVKM.

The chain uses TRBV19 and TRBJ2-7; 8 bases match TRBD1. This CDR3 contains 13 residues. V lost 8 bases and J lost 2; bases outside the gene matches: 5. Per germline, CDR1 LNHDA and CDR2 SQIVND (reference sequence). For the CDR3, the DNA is TGTGCCAGTCGGGACAGGAAGGCCTACGAGCAGTACTTC. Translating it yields CASRDRKAYEQYF.

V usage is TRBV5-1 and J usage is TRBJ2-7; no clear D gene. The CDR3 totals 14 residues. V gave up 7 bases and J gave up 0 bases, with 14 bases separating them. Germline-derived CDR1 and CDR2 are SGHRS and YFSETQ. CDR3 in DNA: TGCGCCAGCGGCCCGGGTGGGGTCTCCTACGAGCAGTACTTC. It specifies CASGPGGVSYEQYF.

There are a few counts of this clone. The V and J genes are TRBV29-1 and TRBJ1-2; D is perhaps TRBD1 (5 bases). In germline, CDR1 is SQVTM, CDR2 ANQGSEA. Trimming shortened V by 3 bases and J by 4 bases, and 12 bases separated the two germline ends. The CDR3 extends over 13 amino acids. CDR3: CSVEAGDSYGYTF. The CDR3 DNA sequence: TGCAGCGTTGAGGCGGGGGATTCCTATGGCTACACCTTC.

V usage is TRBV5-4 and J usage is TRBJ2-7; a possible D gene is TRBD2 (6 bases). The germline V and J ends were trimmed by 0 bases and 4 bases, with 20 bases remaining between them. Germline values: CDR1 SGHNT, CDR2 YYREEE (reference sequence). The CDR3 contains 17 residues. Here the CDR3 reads CASSLAGGWQGPYEQYF. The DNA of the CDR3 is TGTGCCAGCAGCTTGGCTGGGGGGTGGCAGGGACCTTACGAGCAGTACTTC.

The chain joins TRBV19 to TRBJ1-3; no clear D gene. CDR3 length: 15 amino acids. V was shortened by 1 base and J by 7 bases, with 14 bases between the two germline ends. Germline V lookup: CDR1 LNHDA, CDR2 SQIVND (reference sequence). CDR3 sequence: CASSIGRGFGNTIYF. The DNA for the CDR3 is TGTGCCAGTAGTATAGGTCGCGGTTTTGGGAACACCATATATTTT.

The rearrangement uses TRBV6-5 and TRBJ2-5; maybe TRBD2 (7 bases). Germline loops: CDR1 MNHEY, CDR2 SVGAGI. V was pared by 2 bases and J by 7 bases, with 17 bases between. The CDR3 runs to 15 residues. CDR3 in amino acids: CASSYGGGQGGTQYF. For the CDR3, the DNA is TGTGCCAGCAGTTACGGGGGGGGGCAGGGCGGGACCCAGTACTTC.

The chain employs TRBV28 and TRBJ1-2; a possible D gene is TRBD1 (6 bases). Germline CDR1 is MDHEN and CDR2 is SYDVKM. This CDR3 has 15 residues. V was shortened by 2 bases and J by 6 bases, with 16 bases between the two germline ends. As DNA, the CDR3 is TGTGCCAGCAGTTTAAGGGGGGTTGTTGGTCATGGCTACACCTTC. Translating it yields CASSLRGVVGHGYTF.

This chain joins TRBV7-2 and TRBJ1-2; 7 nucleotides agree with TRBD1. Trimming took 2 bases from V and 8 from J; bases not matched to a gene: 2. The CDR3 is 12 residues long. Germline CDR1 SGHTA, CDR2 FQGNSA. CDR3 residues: CASSLTGEGYTF. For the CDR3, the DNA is TGTGCCAGCAGCTTAACAGGGGAAGGCTACACCTTC. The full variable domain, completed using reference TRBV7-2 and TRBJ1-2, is GAGVSQSPSNKVTEKGKDVELRCDPISGHTALYWYRQSLGQGLEFLIYFQGNSAPDKSGLPSDRFSAERTGGSVSTLTIQRTQQEDSAVYLCASSLTGEGYTFGSGTRLTVV.

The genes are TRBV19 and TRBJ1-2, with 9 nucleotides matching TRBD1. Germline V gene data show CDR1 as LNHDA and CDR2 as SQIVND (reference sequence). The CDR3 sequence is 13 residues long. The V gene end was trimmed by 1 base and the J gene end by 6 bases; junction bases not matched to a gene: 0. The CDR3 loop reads CASSIGTGDGYTF. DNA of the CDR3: TGTGCCAGTAGTATAGGGACAGGGGATGGCTACACCTTC.

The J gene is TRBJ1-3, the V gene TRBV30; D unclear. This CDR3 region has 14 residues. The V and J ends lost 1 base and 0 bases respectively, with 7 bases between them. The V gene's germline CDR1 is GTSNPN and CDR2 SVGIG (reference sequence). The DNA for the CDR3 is TGTGCCTGGAGTGCGGGGAACTCTGGAAACACCATATATTTT. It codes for CAWSAGNSGNTIYF.

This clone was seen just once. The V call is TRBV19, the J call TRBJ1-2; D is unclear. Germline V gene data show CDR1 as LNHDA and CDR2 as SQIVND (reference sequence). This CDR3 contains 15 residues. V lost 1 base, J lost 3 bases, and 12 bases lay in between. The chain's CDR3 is CASSIGPFSDYGYTF. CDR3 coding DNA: TGTGCCAGTAGTATAGGCCCCTTTTCGGACTATGGCTACACCTTC.

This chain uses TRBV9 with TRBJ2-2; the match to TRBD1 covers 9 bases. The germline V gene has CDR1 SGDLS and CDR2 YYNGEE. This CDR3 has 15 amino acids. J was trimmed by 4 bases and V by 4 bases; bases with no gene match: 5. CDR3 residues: CASSPGTGTTGELFF. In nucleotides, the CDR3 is TGTGCCAGCAGCCCAGGGACAGGGACCACCGGGGAGCTGTTTTTT.

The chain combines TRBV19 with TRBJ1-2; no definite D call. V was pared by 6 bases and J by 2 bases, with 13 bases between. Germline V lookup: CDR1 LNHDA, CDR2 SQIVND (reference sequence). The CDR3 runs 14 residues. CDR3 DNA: TGTGCCAGTAGCCTAACGGGATCCAACTATGGCTACACCTTC. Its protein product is CASSLTGSNYGYTF.

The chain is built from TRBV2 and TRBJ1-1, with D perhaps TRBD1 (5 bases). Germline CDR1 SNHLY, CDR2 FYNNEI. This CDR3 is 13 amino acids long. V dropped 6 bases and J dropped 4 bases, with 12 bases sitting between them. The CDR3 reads CASRREGSTEAFF. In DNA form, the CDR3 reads TGTGCCAGCAGGCGCGAGGGGAGCACTGAAGCTTTCTTT.

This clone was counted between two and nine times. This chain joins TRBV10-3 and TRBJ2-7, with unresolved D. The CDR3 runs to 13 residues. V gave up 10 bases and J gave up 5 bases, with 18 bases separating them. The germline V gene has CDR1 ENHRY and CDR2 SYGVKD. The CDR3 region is CATSPDETHEQYF. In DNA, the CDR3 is TGTGCCACCAGCCCGGACGAGACCCACGAGCAGTACTTC.